A selection of T cell receptor beta chains follows, all from one sample in a study of cytomegalovirus exposure and HLA in healthy donors. Only in-frame clones appear in the TCRdb table, and some are missing; sequencing was by immunoSEQ multiplex PCR. In all, the sample yields about 55,000 clones. The source material was PBMCs. The receptors come from a man aged 50 or older in good health and CMV-seropositive. Each CDR3 is given with its conserved first and last residue. The D gene is left open where the match is weak.

TRBV5-1	TRBJ2-7	TRBD2	CASSLTSDTYEQYF	TGCGCCAGCAGCTTGACTAGCGATACCTACGAGCAGTACTTC
TRBV10-3	TRBJ2-7	TRBD2	CAIKSGAGGGEQYF	TGTGCCATCAAGTCTGGAGCGGGAGGGGGTGAGCAGTACTTC
TRBV4-3	TRBJ2-6	.	CASSLDRGSGANVLTF	TGCGCCAGCAGCCTAGATCGGGGGTCTGGGGCCAACGTCCTGACTTTC
TRBV5-4	TRBJ2-6	.	CASSLGGPGANVLTF	TGTGCCAGCAGCTTGGGGGGGCCTGGGGCCAACGTCCTGACTTTC
TRBV15	TRBJ2-1	TRBD2	CATSRVFSGTSDNEQFF	TGTGCCACCAGCAGAGTCTTTAGCGGGACATCCGACAATGAGCAGTTCTTC
TRBV9	TRBJ2-3	.	CASSARGSTDTQYF	TGTGCCAGCAGCGCTAGAGGAAGCACAGATACGCAGTATTTT
TRBV7-9	TRBJ1-1	.	CASSPHRDIFTEAFF	TGTGCCAGCAGCCCCCACCGGGACATATTCACTGAAGCTTTCTTT
TRBV6-5	TRBJ2-3	.	CASSYSGRGRTDTQYF	TGTGCCAGCAGTTACTCGGGTAGGGGTCGCACAGATACGCAGTATTTT
TRBV6-5	TRBJ2-7	.	CASSYLQGTLDEQYF	TGTGCCAGCAGTTACTTGCAGGGGACCCTTGACGAGCAGTACTTC
TRBV4-3	TRBJ2-7	.	CASSQDPSGTYEQYF	TGCGCCAGCAGCCAAGACCCCTCGGGAACGTACGAGCAGTACTTC
TRBV27	TRBJ1-3	TRBD1	CASSSTGAGNTIYF	TGTGCCAGCAGTTCGACAGGGGCTGGAAACACCATATATTTT
TRBV30	TRBJ2-1	.	CAWSASANEQFF	TGTGCCTGGAGTGCCAGCGCAAATGAGCAGTTCTTC
TRBV18	TRBJ2-1	.	CASSPQRVTYNEQFF	TGTGCCAGCTCACCACAACGGGTAACTTACAATGAGCAGTTCTTC
TRBV4-3	TRBJ1-3	.	CASSQGESSGNTIYF	TGCGCCAGCAGCCAAGGGGAGAGCTCTGGAAACACCATATATTTT
TRBV28	TRBJ2-7	TRBD2	CASGRVGSPRYEQYF	TGTGCCAGCGGGAGGGTGGGGAGTCCGCGATACGAGCAGTACTTC
TRBV6-6	TRBJ2-5	.	CASSYRLEETQYF	TGTGCCAGCAGTTACCGACTCGAGGAGACCCAGTACTTC
TRBV7-9	TRBJ1-2	.	CASSFLGSGGYTF	TGTGCCAGCAGCTTTCTCGGGTCGGGTGGCTACACCTTC
TRBV28	TRBJ1-5	.	CASSYPGGSNQPQHF	TGTGCCAGCAGTTATCCGGGAGGGAGCAATCAGCCCCAGCATTTT
TRBV5-5	TRBJ2-3	TRBD1	CASSFGQGASTDTQYF	TGTGCCAGCAGCTTCGGGCAGGGGGCCAGCACAGATACGCAGTATTTT
TRBV7-2	TRBJ2-7	TRBD2	CASSLEVGSGRVVYEQYF	TGTGCCAGCAGCTTAGAAGTCGGTAGCGGGAGGGTTGTCTACGAGCAGTACTTC
TRBV9	TRBJ2-5	.	CASSVNPGENQYF	TGTGCCAGCAGCGTAAACCCTGGAGAGAACCAGTACTTC
TRBV6-5	TRBJ2-7	TRBD2	CASSYDASGYEQYF	TGTGCCAGCAGTTACGATGCTAGCGGTTACGAGCAGTACTTC
TRBV19	TRBJ1-5	.	CASSPIVGQKNQPQHF	TGTGCCAGTAGTCCGATTGTGGGGCAGAAAAATCAGCCCCAGCATTTT
TRBV5-1	TRBJ2-7	.	CASSQRSGGFYEQYF	TGCGCCAGCAGCCAACGAAGCGGAGGTTTTTACGAGCAGTACTTC
TRBV7-9	TRBJ2-7	TRBD1	CASSRRDRVEQYF	TGTGCCAGCAGCCGCCGGGACAGGGTCGAGCAGTACTTC
TRBV7-9	TRBJ1-6	TRBD1	CASSLAGTEDSPLHF	TGTGCCAGCAGCTTAGCGGGGACAGAGGATTCACCCCTCCACTTT
TRBV6-5	TRBJ1-6	.	CASSYLQDNPLHF	TGTGCCAGCAGTTATCTTCAGGACAACCCCCTCCACTTT
TRBV7-2	TRBJ1-2	.	CASSFTQGGYGYTF	TGTGCCAGCAGCTTTACTCAAGGGGGCTATGGCTACACCTTC
TRBV5-1	TRBJ1-3	.	CASSWQGDSGNTIYF	TGCGCCAGCAGCTGGCAGGGCGACTCTGGAAACACCATATATTTT
TRBV2	TRBJ1-2	TRBD1	CASSEGGQGNYGYTF	TGTGCCAGCAGTGAAGGGGGACAGGGGAACTATGGCTACACCTTC
TRBV4-3	TRBJ2-7	TRBD1	CASSQEILSVGTGKGEQYF	TGCGCCAGCAGCCAAGAGATCTTGTCTGTCGGGACAGGGAAAGGCGAGCAGTACTTC
TRBV19	TRBJ2-5	TRBD1	CASSSRTGWYQETQYF	TGTGCCAGTAGTTCAAGGACAGGGTGGTACCAAGAGACCCAGTACTTC
TRBV19	TRBJ1-4	TRBD1	CATMDRAGEKLFF	TGTGCCACCATGGACAGGGCTGGGGAAAAACTGTTTTTT
TRBV28	TRBJ1-2	.	CASSFELLLYGYTF	TGTGCCAGCAGTTTCGAACTTCTGCTCTATGGCTACACCTTC
TRBV5-1	TRBJ1-1	TRBD1	CASSSGQPNTEAFF	TGCGCCAGCAGCTCGGGACAGCCGAACACTGAAGCTTTCTTT
TRBV7-3	TRBJ1-1	TRBD1	CASSPTGAGGTEAFF	TGTGCCAGCAGCCCTACAGGGGCGGGGGGCACTGAAGCTTTCTTT
TRBV7-3	TRBJ2-5	TRBD2	CASSLGTSGNLETQYF	TGTGCCAGCAGCCTCGGGACTAGCGGGAATCTAGAGACCCAGTACTTC
TRBV19	TRBJ2-1	TRBD1	CASSMDRVVDNEQFF	TGTGCCAGTAGTATGGACAGGGTTGTCGACAATGAGCAGTTCTTC
TRBV4-1	TRBJ2-2	.	CASSQDWLVLGGELFF	TGCGCCAGCAGCCAAGACTGGCTAGTGCTCGGCGGGGAGCTGTTTTTT
TRBV4-2	TRBJ1-1	TRBD1	CASSQTRQGDTEAFF	TGTGCCAGCAGCCAAACTAGGCAGGGGGACACTGAAGCTTTCTTT
TRBV9	TRBJ2-1	TRBD2	CASSVGPSGSYNEQFF	TGTGCCAGCAGCGTAGGTCCTAGCGGATCCTACAATGAGCAGTTCTTC
TRBV7-9	TRBJ1-3	.	CASSLRSGSGNTIYF	TGTGCCAGCAGCCTACGATCGGGCTCTGGAAACACCATATATTTT
TRBV2	TRBJ1-2	.	CASRLEGEGYGYTF	TGTGCCAGCAGGCTGGAGGGGGAGGGCTATGGCTACACCTTC
TRBV10-2	TRBJ2-5	.	CASNSGTTTQETQYF	TGCGCCAGCAACTCCGGGACAACCACCCAAGAGACCCAGTACTTC
TRBV5-1	TRBJ2-5	.	CASSLDQAYQETQYF	TGCGCCAGCAGCTTGGATCAAGCGTACCAAGAGACCCAGTACTTC
TRBV28	TRBJ2-1	TRBD1	CASSLQRQGAGEQFF	TGTGCCAGCAGTTTGCAGAGACAGGGGGCTGGTGAGCAGTTCTTC
TRBV5-4	TRBJ2-2	TRBD2	CASSSRLAGGDGELFF	TGTGCCAGCAGCTCCAGGTTAGCGGGAGGCGACGGGGAGCTGTTTTTT
TRBV13	TRBJ1-4	TRBD1	CASSLGTGGAGKLFF	TGTGCCAGCAGCTTGGGGACAGGGGGCGCAGGAAAACTGTTTTTT
TRBV19	TRBJ1-5	TRBD1	CASSMVGQANQPQHF	TGTGCCAGTAGTATGGTGGGACAGGCGAATCAGCCCCAGCATTTT
TRBV28	TRBJ1-5	.	CASSWGRFDQHF	TGTGCCAGCAGTTGGGGCCGGTTCGACCAGCATTTT
TRBV7-9	TRBJ1-4	TRBD1	CATNRGRDEKLFF	TGTGCCACTAACAGGGGGCGCGATGAAAAACTGTTTTTT
TRBV28	TRBJ1-3	.	CASSYSGNTIYF	TGTGCCAGCAGTTACAGTGGAAACACCATATATTTT
TRBV5-6	TRBJ1-2	.	CASSRDTNGYTF	TGTGCCAGCAGCCGGGACACCAATGGCTACACCTTC
TRBV18	TRBJ2-7	TRBD1	CASSQDRGLNYEQYF	TGTGCCAGCTCACAGGACAGGGGGCTAAACTACGAGCAGTACTTC